The source of this TCR beta chain is a study of identical twins. TCRdb reanalysed the 5' RACE reads using MiXCR and keeps one entry per CDR3 protein. The sample includes 600,000 to 700,000 distinct CDR3 sequences, around 21% of them seen just once. CDR3 size: 13 residues. The germline V gene has CDR1 SGHAT and CDR2 FQNNGV. V was clipped by 1 base and J by 4 bases, with 4 bases between them. These data are also associated with another study on T cells expressing NK-cell markers.

The V gene is TRBV11-2, the J gene TRBJ2-2; unclear D gene. Material for sequencing was PBMCs. The receptor comes from a woman between 18 and 29 years old in good health. CDR3 region: CASSLGFTGELFF. CDR3 nucleotide sequence: TGTGCCAGCAGCTTAGGTTTCACCGGGGAGCTGTTTTTT.